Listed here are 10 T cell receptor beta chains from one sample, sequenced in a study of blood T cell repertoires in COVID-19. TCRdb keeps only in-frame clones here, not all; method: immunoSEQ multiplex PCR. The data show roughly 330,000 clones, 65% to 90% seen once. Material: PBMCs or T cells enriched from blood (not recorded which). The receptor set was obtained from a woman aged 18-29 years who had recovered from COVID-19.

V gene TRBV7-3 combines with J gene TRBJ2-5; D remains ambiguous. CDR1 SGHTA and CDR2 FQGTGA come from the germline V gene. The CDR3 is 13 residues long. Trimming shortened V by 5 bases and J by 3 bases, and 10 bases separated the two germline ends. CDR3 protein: CASSNHYEETQYF. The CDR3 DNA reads TGTGCCAGCAGCAACCACTATGAAGAGACCCAGTACTTC. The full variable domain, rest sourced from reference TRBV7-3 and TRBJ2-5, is GAGVSQTPSNKVTEKGKYVELRCDPISGHTALYWYRQSLGQGPEFLIYFQGTGAADDSGLPNDRFFAVRPEGSVSTLKIQRTERGDSAVYLCASSNHYEETQYFGPGTRLLVL.

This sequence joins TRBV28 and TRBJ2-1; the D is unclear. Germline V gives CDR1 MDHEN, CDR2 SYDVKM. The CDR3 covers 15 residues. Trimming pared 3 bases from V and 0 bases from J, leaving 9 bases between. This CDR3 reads CASSFLSSSYNEQFF. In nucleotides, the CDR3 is TGTGCCAGCAGTTTTTTGTCGAGCTCCTACAATGAGCAGTTCTTC.

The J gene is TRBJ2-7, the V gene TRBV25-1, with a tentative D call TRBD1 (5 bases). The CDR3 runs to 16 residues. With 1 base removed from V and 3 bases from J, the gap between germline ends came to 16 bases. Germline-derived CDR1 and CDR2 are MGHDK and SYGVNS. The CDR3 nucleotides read TGTGCCAGCAGTGAATTCGACAGAACAGGAAACTACGAGCAGTACTTC. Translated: CASSEFDRTGNYEQYF.

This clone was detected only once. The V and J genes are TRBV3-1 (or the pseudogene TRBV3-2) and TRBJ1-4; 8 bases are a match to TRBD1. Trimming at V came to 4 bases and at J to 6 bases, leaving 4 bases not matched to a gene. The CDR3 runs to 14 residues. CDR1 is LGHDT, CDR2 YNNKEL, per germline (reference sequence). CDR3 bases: TGTGCCAGCAGCCCGACAGGGGTGGATGAAAAACTGTTTTTT. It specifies CASSPTGVDEKLFF.

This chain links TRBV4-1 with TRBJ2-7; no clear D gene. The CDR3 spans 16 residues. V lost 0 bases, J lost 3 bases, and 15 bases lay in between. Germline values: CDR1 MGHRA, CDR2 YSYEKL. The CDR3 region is CASSQDFSPPGYEQYF. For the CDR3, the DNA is TGCGCCAGCAGCCAAGACTTCAGCCCACCGGGCTACGAGCAGTACTTC.

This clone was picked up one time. The CDR3: CASTGTANTEAFF. The CDR3 region has the DNA TGTGCCAGCACCGGGACTGCGAACACTGAAGCTTTCTTT. The chain links TRBV2 to TRBJ1-1, with TRBD1 as a possible D gene (5 bases). Germline CDR1 and CDR2: SNHLY and FYNNEI. Trimming left V 7 bases short and J 1 base short, with 10 bases between. The length of the CDR3 is 13 residues.

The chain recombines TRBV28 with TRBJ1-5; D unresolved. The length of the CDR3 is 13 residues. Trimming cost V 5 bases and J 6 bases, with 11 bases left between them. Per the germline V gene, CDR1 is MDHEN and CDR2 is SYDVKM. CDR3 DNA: TGTGCCAGCAGTCCTACTATCCGTCAGCCCCAGCATTTT. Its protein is CASSPTIRQPQHF.

The CDR3 reads CATSDPKGDRIQETQYF. The DNA of the CDR3 is TGTGCCACCAGTGATCCGAAGGGGGACAGAATCCAAGAGACCCAGTACTTC. The V and J genes are TRBV24-1 and TRBJ2-5, with 7 nucleotides matching TRBD1. This CDR3 region has 17 residues. V shed 3 bases, J shed 1 base, and the junction held 10 bases outside the gene matches. Germline CDR1 reads KGHDR; CDR2 reads SFDVKD.

The CDR3 nucleotides read TGCGCCAGCAGCTTACAGGCAACTAATGAAAAACTGTTTTTT. Residues: CASSLQATNEKLFF. The chain has TRBV5-1 and TRBJ1-4, with D possibly matching TRBD1 (5 bases). Trimming removed 2 bases at V and 0 bases at J, with 5 bases between. Germline CDR1 SGHRS, CDR2 YFSETQ. This CDR3 region has 14 residues.

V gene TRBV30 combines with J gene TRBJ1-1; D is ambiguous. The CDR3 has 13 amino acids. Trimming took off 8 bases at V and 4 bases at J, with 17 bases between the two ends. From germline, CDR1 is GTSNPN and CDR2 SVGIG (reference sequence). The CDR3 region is CAANKGEGTEAFF. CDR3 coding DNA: TGTGCCGCCAACAAAGGAGAAGGCACTGAAGCTTTCTTT.